These 30 T cell receptor beta chains were all obtained from the same sample, sequenced in a study of CD8 T cells in Susac syndrome (dated by TCRdb to about 2019). Library preparation used the immunoSEQ multiplex PCR assay. RNA was extracted with the RNeasy kit and 0.5 to 1 ug was reverse transcribed using random hexamers. TCRdb reanalyzed the raw reads on its own, using fastp at Q25 for trimming and MiXCR for clone calling, and kept in-frame beta chains. Each entry merges the rows of one CDR3 protein and shows their most common DNA and genes. Here the sample has a few hundred thousand distinct CDR3 sequences; more than 75% occur a single time. The ten largest clonotypes hold over 0.1% of the sample. Specimen: CD8+ T cells from PBMCs. All receptors derive from a human donor with multiple sclerosis.

V usage is TRBV28 and J usage is TRBJ2-1; perhaps TRBD1 as D (6 bases). V was trimmed by 5 bases and J by 5 bases, leaving 13 bases between them. The CDR3 loop spans 14 amino acids. Germline CDR1 and CDR2: MDHEN and SYDVKM. Written as DNA, the CDR3 is TGTGCCAGCAGTCCCCGGGACACGGACAATGAGCAGTTCTTC. Translation: CASSPRDTDNEQFF.

This clonotype was counted a single time. The gene calls are TRBV6-2 or TRBV6-3 and TRBJ2-2, with D perhaps being TRBD1 or TRBD2 (6 bases each). There are 18 residues in the CDR3. Germline lookup yields CDR1 MNHEY and CDR2 SVGEGT. Trimming shortened V by 0 bases and J by 2 bases, and 16 bases separated the two germline ends. CDR3 coding DNA: TGTGCCAGCAGTTACTCGAGGGGCGGCGGGACAAACACCGGGGAGCTGTTTTTT. Residues: CASSYSRGGGTNTGELFF.

V and J are TRBV5-6 and TRBJ1-5; TRBD1 aligns across 10 bases. Germline lookup yields CDR1 SGHDT and CDR2 YYEEEE. V gave up 3 bases and J gave up 5 bases; unmatched junction bases: 5. This CDR3 spans 15 amino acids. The CDR3: CASSSAGTGDQPQHF. Written as DNA, the CDR3 is TGTGCCAGCAGCTCGGCCGGGACAGGGGATCAGCCCCAGCATTTT.

The V call is TRBV27, the J call TRBJ2-7; D tentatively fits TRBD1 or TRBD2 (5 bases each). CDR3 length: 14 residues. V was trimmed by 0 bases and J by 5 bases, leaving 11 bases between them. CDR1 is MNHEY, CDR2 SMNVEV, per germline (reference sequence). The CDR3 bases are TGTGCCAGCAGTTTATCGAGGGGAAAAAACGAGCAGTACTTC. It yields the protein CASSLSRGKNEQYF.

J is TRBJ1-1 and V is TRBV20-1, with a possible D match to TRBD1 (6 bases). Germline-derived CDR1 and CDR2 are DFQATT and SNEGSKA (reference sequence). V was cut by 6 bases and J by 4 bases, with 18 bases left in between. The CDR3 totals 14 residues. The CDR3 region is CSAHREEGGTEAFF. The CDR3 DNA reads as TGCAGTGCGCACAGGGAAGAGGGGGGCACTGAAGCTTTCTTT.

The rearrangement links TRBV10-3 to TRBJ2-3; maybe TRBD1 (5 bases). Germline loops: CDR1 ENHRY, CDR2 SYGVKD. This CDR3 region has 17 residues. Trimming left V 0 bases short and J 8 bases short, with 21 bases between. The CDR3 here is CAISESSDSPYRATQYF. The CDR3 nucleotides read TGTGCCATCAGTGAGTCCTCAGACAGCCCCTACAGAGCTACGCAGTATTTT.

The chain employs TRBV9 and TRBJ2-5; 7 bases agree with TRBD2. In germline, CDR1 is SGDLS, CDR2 YYNGEE. V trimming: 1 base; J trimming: 4 bases; junction bases outside the gene matches: 7. This CDR3 region has 15 residues. CDR3 nucleotides: TGTGCCAGCAGCGTACGGGGGGAAGTAGGAGAGACCCAGTACTTC. It specifies CASSVRGEVGETQYF.

In this sample, this clonotype turned up once. As DNA, the CDR3 is TGTGCCAGCAGGCCCCGGGACTCATCCTACAATGAGCAGTTCTTC. Amino acids: CASRPRDSSYNEQFF. V gene TRBV7-9 combines with J gene TRBJ2-1; weak D call: TRBD2 (6 bases). The CDR3 extends over 15 amino acids. V shed 6 bases and J shed 1 base, with 13 bases lying between them. Germline CDR1 SEHNR, CDR2 FQNEAQ (reference sequence).

The chain employs TRBV15 and TRBJ1-1; D call uncertain. The V gene lost 0 bases and the J gene lost 5 bases, with 10 bases spanning the gap. The CDR3 spans 14 residues. Germline lookup yields CDR1 LNHNV and CDR2 YYDKDF (reference sequence). The CDR3 coding sequence is TGTGCCACCAGCAGAGACCAATCAATTACTGAAGCTTTCTTT. Protein sequence: CATSRDQSITEAFF.

The rearrangement uses TRBV10-3 and TRBJ2-3; D is unresolved. Trimming took off 8 bases at V and 2 bases at J, with 14 bases between the two ends. The germline CDR1 and CDR2 sequences are ENHRY and SYGVKD. This CDR3 is 14 amino acids long. As DNA, the CDR3 is TGTGCCATCGCCTACCTTTCCCCCACAGATACGCAGTATTTT. Amino acids: CAIAYLSPTDTQYF.

The chain uses TRBV28 and TRBJ2-7; D may be TRBD2 (6 bases). The germline CDR1 and CDR2 sequences are MDHEN and SYDVKM. The CDR3 has 15 residues. V lost 7 bases, J lost 1 base, and 17 bases lay in between. The CDR3 DNA reads TGTGCCAGCACTCCGGACGGGAGCAGGTCCTACGAGCAGTACTTC. Its protein is CASTPDGSRSYEQYF. Full variable domain (remainder filled in from reference TRBV28 and TRBJ2-7): DVKVTQSSRYLVKRTGEKVFLECVQDMDHENMFWYRQDPGLGLRLIYFSYDVKMKEKGDIPEGYSVSREKKERFSLILESASTNQTSMYLCASTPDGSRSYEQYFGPGTRLTVT.

The chain joins TRBV6-5 to TRBJ2-2; 7 bases match TRBD1. The CDR3 runs to 16 residues. V was clipped by 0 bases and J by 6 bases; unmatched bases: 7. CDR1 is MNHEY and CDR2 is SVGAGI in the germline V gene. The CDR3 is CASSYSWPTGAGELFF. The CDR3 DNA reads as TGTGCCAGCAGTTACTCGTGGCCCACAGGGGCCGGGGAGCTGTTTTTT.

V gene TRBV5-1 combines with J gene TRBJ2-1, with 10 bases lining up with TRBD2. Germline CDR1 reads SGHRS; CDR2 reads YFSETQ. The CDR3 covers 16 residues. After removal of 5 bases from V and 5 bases from J, the junction contained 10 bases not matched to a gene. CDR3 sequence (DNA): TGCGCCAGCAGGGCTCTAGCGGGAGAGGCCCACAATGAGCAGTTCTTC. It encodes CASRALAGEAHNEQFF.

The gene calls are TRBV19 and TRBJ2-7, with 15 bases lining up with TRBD2. J lost 6 bases, V lost 7 bases, and 7 bases had no gene match. The germline V gene has CDR1 LNHDA and CDR2 SQIVND (reference sequence). The length of the CDR3 is 15 residues. The CDR3 is CASTIGTSGRSEQYF. CDR3 nucleotides: TGTGCCAGTACCATCGGGACTAGCGGGAGGTCCGAGCAGTACTTC.

In DNA, the CDR3 is TGTGCCAGCAGCCCGACCGGGGCGGGAGCTAACCATGAGCAGTTCTTC. It yields the protein CASSPTGAGANHEQFF. The chain combines TRBV14 with TRBJ2-1; 7 bases are shared with TRBD2. This CDR3 contains 16 residues. The V and J ends lost 4 bases and 8 bases, in that order; junction bases with no gene match: 14. Germline V gene sequence: CDR1 SGHDN, CDR2 FVKESK.

The chain recombines TRBV7-9 with TRBJ2-1; 14 nucleotides agree with TRBD2. Trimming took 6 bases from V and 7 from J; bases not matched to a gene: 5. Germline CDR1 is SEHNR and CDR2 is FQNEAQ (reference sequence). The CDR3 is 15 amino acids. CDR3 protein: CASRGTSGSWNEQFF. CDR3 DNA: TGTGCCAGCAGGGGGACTAGCGGGAGCTGGAATGAGCAGTTCTTC.

The chain joins TRBV1 to TRBJ2-2; TRBD2, the D gene given by the table, was not confirmed from the DNA. TRBV1 is recorded as a pseudogene. The CDR3 is made up of 18 amino acids. Written as DNA, the CDR3 is TGCACCAGCAGCCGAACGCCTAGCGGGAACCTAGGCACCGGGGAGCTGTTTTTT. Protein sequence: CTSSRTPSGNLGTGELFF.

The chain uses TRBV2 and TRBJ2-3; 8 nucleotides line up with TRBD1. V trimming: 9 bases; J trimming: 3 bases; junction bases outside the gene matches: 14. This CDR3 is built from 16 residues. Germline assignment: CDR1 SNHLY and CDR2 FYNNEI. The CDR3 nucleotides read TGTGCCAGAGACGGGGACAGGCGAGTTGGGACAGATACGCAGTATTTT. This sequence encodes CARDGDRRVGTDTQYF.

The chain couples TRBV20-1 to TRBJ2-2; D gene ambiguous. The CDR3 has 14 amino acids. Trimming took 1 base from V and 6 from J, leaving 12 bases between them. Germline V gene data show CDR1 as DFQATT and CDR2 as SNEGSKA (reference sequence). Written as DNA, the CDR3 is TGCAGTGCTAGAGGTGGAGCTAATCCCGGGGAGCTGTTTTTT. It translates to CSARGGANPGELFF.

The V and J genes are TRBV12-3 or TRBV12-4 and TRBJ2-5; 9 bases line up with TRBD2. Losses at the gene ends were 5 bases for V and 3 bases for J; bases not matched to a gene: 4. The CDR3 runs 14 residues. The CDR3 DNA sequence: TGTGCCAGCAGTCAGCGGACTAGCGAAGAGACCCAGTACTTC. Protein product: CASSQRTSEETQYF.

The table lists this clonotype with a few counts. The chain uses TRBV2 and TRBJ2-2, with a weak D call TRBD1 (6 bases). V was shortened by 7 bases and J by 8 bases, with 14 bases between the two germline ends. The V gene's germline CDR1 is SNHLY and CDR2 FYNNEI. This CDR3 contains 13 residues. The CDR3 DNA sequence: TGTGCCAGCATCGGGCCAGGGGCGGGGGAGCTGTTTTTT. This sequence encodes CASIGPGAGELFF.

V usage is TRBV11-2 and J usage is TRBJ2-7; possible D gene TRBD2, 5 bases. The CDR3 extends over 12 amino acids. Per germline, CDR1 SGHAT and CDR2 FQNNGV. With 5 bases removed from V and 6 bases from J, the gap between germline ends came to 11 bases. The chain's CDR3 is CASSPGSAEQYF. The CDR3 region has the DNA TGTGCCAGCAGCCCTGGGAGCGCCGAGCAGTACTTC.

The chain carries TRBV4-1 and TRBJ2-1; D call uncertain. The germline V and J ends were trimmed by 0 bases and 8 bases, with 8 bases remaining between them. CDR3 length: 13 amino acids. The germline V gene encodes CDR1 MGHRA and CDR2 YSYEKL. CDR3 DNA: TGCGCCAGCAGCCAAGAGTCAGGAGATGAGCAGTTCTTC. Translated, it gives CASSQESGDEQFF.

V gene TRBV20-1 combines with J gene TRBJ2-7; 9 nucleotides agree with TRBD1. The CDR3 runs 17 residues. The J segment lost 3 bases and the V segment lost 0 bases, leaving 12 bases of the junction unmatched. Germline V CDR1 and CDR2: DFQATT, SNEGSKA (reference sequence). The CDR3 protein is CSARDWDRAQGSYEQYF. DNA for the CDR3: TGCAGTGCTAGAGATTGGGACAGGGCACAGGGGAGCTACGAGCAGTACTTC.

V usage is TRBV7-9 and J usage is TRBJ2-7; D might be TRBD2 (5 bases). Germline V gives CDR1 SEHNR, CDR2 FQNEAQ (reference sequence). This CDR3 is 15 amino acids long. V shed 5 bases and J shed 1 base, with 15 bases lying between them. CDR3 region: CASSPTGGLSYEQYF. The CDR3 bases are TGTGCCAGCAGCCCTACTGGCGGGCTATCCTACGAGCAGTACTTC.

V and J are TRBV4-1 and TRBJ2-5; the D gene could be TRBD1 or TRBD2 (7 bases each). Germline V gene sequence: CDR1 MGHRA, CDR2 YSYEKL. Trimming removed 0 bases from V and 5 bases from J, with 16 bases in between. The CDR3 is 16 residues long. In nucleotides, the CDR3 is TGCGCCAGCAGCCAAGAGAGGGAGGGGGCGGCGGAGACCCAGTACTTC. Amino acids: CASSQEREGAAETQYF.

J is TRBJ1-1 and V is TRBV7-9; D unresolved. The CDR3 runs to 14 residues. Germline CDR1 and CDR2: SEHNR and FQNEAQ (reference sequence). Trimming removed 2 bases at V and 1 base at J, with 8 bases between. The CDR3 nucleotides read TGTGCCAGCAGCTTACTTAAGTCGAACACTGAAGCTTTCTTT. It codes for CASSLLKSNTEAFF.

This sequence joins TRBV9 and TRBJ1-2; 10 bases align to TRBD1. Germline V CDR1 and CDR2: SGDLS, YYNGEE. CDR3 length: 13 amino acids. V lost 3 bases, J lost 7 bases, and 3 bases stayed unmatched. The chain's CDR3 is CASSAGQGFGYTF. CDR3 bases: TGTGCCAGCAGCGCGGGACAGGGGTTTGGCTACACCTTC.

V gene TRBV7-9 combines with J gene TRBJ2-1, with D unclear. Trimming shortened V by 5 bases and J by 0 bases, and 11 bases separated the two germline ends. The CDR3 sequence is 15 residues long. The germline gives CDR1 SEHNR, CDR2 FQNEAQ (reference sequence). The CDR3 sequence is CASSARTNSYNEQFF. The CDR3 DNA is TGTGCCAGCAGCGCAAGGACGAACTCCTACAATGAGCAGTTCTTC.

This clonotype came up a few times. The chain recombines TRBV5-4 with TRBJ2-7; 7 nucleotides agree with TRBD1. V was clipped by 3 bases and J by 7 bases; unmatched bases: 7. The germline CDR1 and CDR2 sequences are SGHNT and YYREEE (reference sequence). The CDR3 extends over 13 amino acids. CDR3 amino acids: CASSSPLQGEQYF. In DNA, the CDR3 is TGTGCCAGCAGCTCGCCCCTACAGGGGGAGCAGTACTTC.